A single sample is the source of the 2 T cell receptor beta chains below, sequenced in a study of blood T cells in healthy people across ages (dated by TCRdb to between 2014 and 2016). Libraries came from 5' RACE. Sequencing used an Illumina HiSeq 2500. A second PCR of about 7 to 12 cycles was run with a J-beta primer mix and a sample-barcoded 5' primer. TCRdb cleaned the public reads at Q25 with fastp, built clones with MiXCR and kept in-frame beta chains. Entries are consolidated by CDR3 protein sequence, retaining the most common genes and DNA. This sample gives about 640,000 distinct CDR3 sequences in total; approximately 59% of them show up just once. Of the sample, about two fifths falls within the top ten clones. Input material: blood. The receptors come from a man aged 55 to 70 in good health.

The V and J genes are TRBV10-3 and TRBJ2-3; tentative D call: TRBD1 (5 bases). The germline CDR1 and CDR2 sequences are ENHRY and SYGVKD. Trimming left V 3 bases short and J 5 bases short, with 15 bases between. CDR3 length: 15 amino acids. In DNA form, the CDR3 reads TGTGCCATCAGTGATGGGCAGGGATCAGGAGATACGCAGTATTTT. This gives the protein CAISDGQGSGDTQYF.

This clonotype was detected only once. This chain connects TRBV24-1 to TRBJ2-5; 14 bases align to TRBD2. Trimming took 3 bases from V and 1 from J; bases not matched to a gene: 6. Germline V CDR1 and CDR2: KGHDR, SFDVKD. CDR3 length: 18 residues. Written as DNA, the CDR3 is TGTGCCACCAGTGATCCGATGGGACTAGCGGGGGCCCAAGAGACCCAGTACTTC. It translates to CATSDPMGLAGAQETQYF.